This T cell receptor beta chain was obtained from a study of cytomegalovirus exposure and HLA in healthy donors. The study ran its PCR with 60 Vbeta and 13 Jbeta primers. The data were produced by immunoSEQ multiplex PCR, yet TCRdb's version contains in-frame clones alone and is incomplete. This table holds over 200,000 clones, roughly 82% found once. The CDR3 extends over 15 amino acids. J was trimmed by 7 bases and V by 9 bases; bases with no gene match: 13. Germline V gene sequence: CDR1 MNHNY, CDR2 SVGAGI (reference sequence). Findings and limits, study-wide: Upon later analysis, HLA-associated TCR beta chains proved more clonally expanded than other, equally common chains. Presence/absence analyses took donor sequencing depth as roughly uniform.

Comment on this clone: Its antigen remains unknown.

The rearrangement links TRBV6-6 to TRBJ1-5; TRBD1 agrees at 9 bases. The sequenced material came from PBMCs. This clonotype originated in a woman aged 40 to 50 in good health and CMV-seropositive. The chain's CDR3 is CASRQGGSEGQPQHF. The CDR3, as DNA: TGTGCCAGTAGACAGGGGGGTTCAGAAGGGCAGCCCCAGCATTTT.